This passage covers 28 T cell receptor beta chains from one sample sequenced in a study of cytomegalovirus exposure and HLA in healthy donors. The primer mix had 60 Vbeta and 13 Jbeta primers. Assay: immunoSEQ multiplex PCR; the TCRdb copy retains only in-frame clones and omits some. The sample consists of around 160,000 clones, around three quarters of them appearing once. Sequencing was performed on PBMCs. The receptors here all came from a man between 40 and 49 years old in good health and CMV-seropositive.

About this clone itself: A read error may produce the germline difference seen at one junction end. J is TRBJ2-5 and V is TRBV7-9; D unresolved. CDR1 SEHNR and CDR2 FQNEAQ come from the germline V gene (reference sequence). This CDR3 region has 12 residues. CDR3 protein: CSSSGHQETQYF. CDR3 bases: TGTTCCAGCAGTGGGCATCAAGAGACCCAGTACTTC.

This clone was seen a few times. The gene calls are TRBV21-1 and TRBJ1-5; the listed D gene, TRBD1, was not tested against the DNA. TRBV21-1 is described as a pseudogene. The CDR3 loop spans 16 amino acids. CDR3 coding DNA: TGTGCCAGTGGCGGAGGGGGCCCGTCCACGAATAAGCCCCAGCATTTT. It specifies CASGGGGPSTNKPQHF.

The rearrangement joins TRBV27 to TRBJ2-3; TRBD2 might be the D (6 bases). The CDR3 contains 15 residues. V dropped 0 bases and J dropped 0 bases, with 7 bases sitting between them. Germline V lookup: CDR1 MNHEY, CDR2 SMNVEV (reference sequence). The CDR3 DNA is TGTGCCAGCAGTTTATCGGGGAGGAGCACAGATACGCAGTATTTT. Its translation is CASSLSGRSTDTQYF.

The V gene is TRBV12-5, the J gene TRBJ1-1; 7 nucleotides line up with TRBD1. Trimming at V came to 5 bases and at J to 6 bases, leaving 12 bases not matched to a gene. This CDR3 contains 15 residues. CDR1 and CDR2 from the germline V gene are LGHNT and FRNRAP. For the CDR3, the DNA is TGTGCTAGTGGTCAGGGACAGATTTTTGCGGCTGAAGCTTTCTTT. It specifies CASGQGQIFAAEAFF.

The rearrangement uses TRBV5-1 and TRBJ1-2, with 9 bases matching TRBD1. J was trimmed by 4 bases and V by 2 bases; bases with no gene match: 6. The germline CDR1 and CDR2 sequences are SGHRS and YFSETQ. The CDR3 sequence is 15 residues long. The DNA of the CDR3 is TGCGCCAGCAGCTTAACAGGGGGCGATAGCTATGGCTACACCTTC. Its translation is CASSLTGGDSYGYTF. The whole variable domain, filled in from reference TRBV5-1 and TRBJ1-2, reads KAGVTQTPRYLIKTRGQQVTLSCSPISGHRSVSWYQQTPGQGLQFLFEYFSETQRNKGNFPGRFSGRQFSNSRSEMNVSTLELGDSALYLCASSLTGGDSYGYTFGSGTRLTVV.

The chain is built from TRBV2 and TRBJ1-3, with a weak D call TRBD1 (6 bases). Germline V gives CDR1 SNHLY, CDR2 FYNNEI. Trimming cost V 4 bases and J 2 bases, with 12 bases left between them. The CDR3 consists of 15 residues. The CDR3: CASSAPGGPGNTIYF. The CDR3 DNA reads TGTGCCAGCAGTGCCCCCGGGGGGCCTGGAAACACCATATATTTT. Full variable domain (rest looked up from reference TRBV2 and TRBJ1-3): EPEVTQTPSHQVTQMGQEVILRCVPISNHLYFYWYRQILGQKVEFLVSFYNNEISEKSEIFDDQFSVERPDGSNFTLKIRSTKLEDSAMYFCASSAPGGPGNTIYFGEGSWLTVV.

The rearrangement uses TRBV29-1 and TRBJ2-3, with 7 bases lining up with TRBD2. V gave up 7 bases and J gave up 0 bases; unmatched junction bases: 10. The length of the CDR3 is 15 residues. Germline loops: CDR1 SQVTM, CDR2 ANQGSEA. The CDR3 loop is CSAAIREGSTDTQYF. CDR3 nucleotides: TGCAGCGCCGCAATAAGGGAGGGGAGCACAGATACGCAGTATTTT.

The rearrangement joins TRBV10-1 to TRBJ2-3; D is unclear. This CDR3 comprises 15 residues. Trimming cost V 3 bases and J 2 bases, with 12 bases left between them. Germline assignment: CDR1 WNHNN and CDR2 SYGVQD (reference sequence). CDR3 sequence: CASSDSPHDTDTQYF. CDR3 bases: TGCGCCAGCAGTGACTCTCCACACGACACAGATACGCAGTATTTT.

V is TRBV7-6 and J is TRBJ1-3; D may be TRBD1 (5 bases). V was trimmed by 11 bases and J by 8 bases, leaving 13 bases between them. Germline CDR1 and CDR2: SGHVS and FNYEAQ. The CDR3 covers 11 residues. The CDR3 DNA sequence: TGTGCCGGTGGGGAAGGGGACACCATATATTTT. Translated: CAGGEGDTIYF.

This clone appeared a single time. The V call is TRBV5-4, the J call TRBJ1-1; D unclear. CDR3 length: 15 amino acids. The germline V gene encodes CDR1 SGHNT and CDR2 YYREEE (reference sequence). Between the trimmed V and J ends, which lost 0 bases and 0 bases, there was a span of 9 bases. CDR3 amino acids: CASSLGETMNTEAFF. The DNA for the CDR3 is TGTGCCAGCAGCTTGGGGGAGACAATGAACACTGAAGCTTTCTTT.

V usage is TRBV5-5 and J usage is TRBJ2-2; 7 nucleotides agree with TRBD2. Germline V gene lookup returns CDR1 SGHKS and CDR2 YYEKEE (reference sequence). V was pared by 0 bases and J by 0 bases, with 5 bases of the junction left unmatched. CDR3 length equals 17 residues. CDR3 in amino acids: CASSLVPSGPNTGELFF. CDR3 bases: TGTGCCAGCAGCTTGGTGCCTAGCGGCCCGAACACCGGGGAGCTGTTTTTT.

The J gene is TRBJ1-1, the V gene TRBV10-3; 7 nucleotides match TRBD1. The V gene's germline CDR1 is ENHRY and CDR2 SYGVKD. The V gene end was trimmed by 4 bases and the J gene end by 2 bases; junction bases not matched to a gene: 7. This CDR3 spans 15 amino acids. CDR3 in DNA: TGTGCCATCAGTGGGTCGAAGGGGGCCAACACTGAAGCTTTCTTT. Protein: CAISGSKGANTEAFF.

The chain uses TRBV2 and TRBJ1-2; TRBD1 might be the D (5 bases). This CDR3 is built from 14 residues. V lost 7 bases, J lost 0 bases, and 12 bases lay in between. Germline loops: CDR1 SNHLY, CDR2 FYNNEI. The DNA of the CDR3 is TGTGCCAGCAACGACGGGGGACCTAACTATGGCTACACCTTC. Its protein is CASNDGGPNYGYTF.

The genes are TRBV29-1 and TRBJ1-2; weak D call: TRBD1 (6 bases). This CDR3 spans 16 amino acids. Germline values: CDR1 SQVTM, CDR2 ANQGSEA. The V end lost 3 bases, the J end lost 4 bases, and 21 bases lay between the germline ends. As DNA, the CDR3 is TGCAGCGTTGACAGTGTACAGGGCGCGAACTTCTATGGCTACACCTTC. Translated, it gives CSVDSVQGANFYGYTF. The variable domain in full, with the rest retrieved from reference TRBV29-1 and TRBJ1-2, is SAVISQKPSRDICQRGTSLTIQCQVDSQVTMMFWYRQQPGQSLTLIATANQGSEATYESGFVIDKFPISRPNLTFSTLTVSNMSPEDSSIYLCSVDSVQGANFYGYTFGSGTRLTVV.

The chain joins TRBV18 to TRBJ1-4, with 12 bases lining up with TRBD1. V was pared by 3 bases and J by 3 bases, with 2 bases of the junction left unmatched. CDR1 is KGHSH, CDR2 LQKENI, per germline. The CDR3 runs 16 residues. Written as DNA, the CDR3 is TGTGCCAGCTCACCGGGACAGGGGGCGGCTAATGAAAAACTGTTTTTT. This codes for CASSPGQGAANEKLFF.

V usage is TRBV7-3 and J usage is TRBJ2-3; maybe TRBD2 (6 bases). Trimming took 7 bases from V and 1 from J, leaving 18 bases between them. The CDR3 loop spans 16 amino acids. CDR1 and CDR2 from the germline V gene are SGHTA and FQGTGA. This chain's CDR3 is CASTIWGDDRTDTQYF. The CDR3 region has the DNA TGTGCCAGCACCATTTGGGGGGATGACCGCACAGATACGCAGTATTTT.

V and J are TRBV25-1 and TRBJ2-2; a possible D gene is TRBD1 (6 bases). V was trimmed by 7 bases and J by 3 bases, leaving 12 bases between them. CDR1 is MGHDK and CDR2 is SYGVNS in the germline V gene. This CDR3 is 14 amino acids long. CDR3 coding DNA: TGTGCCAGCACTCGGGCAGGGGACACCGGGGAGCTGTTTTTT. Encoded protein: CASTRAGDTGELFF.

This clone was found a few times. The chain combines TRBV7-2 with TRBJ2-3; TRBD2 aligns across 7 bases. Unmatched junction bases numbered 8, after V lost 3 bases and J lost 2 bases. In germline, CDR1 is SGHTA, CDR2 FQGNSA. The CDR3 is 16 amino acids. For the CDR3, the DNA is TGTGCCAGCAGCTTCCAAGGGCTAGCGGCCACAGATACGCAGTATTTT. Translating it yields CASSFQGLAATDTQYF. The full variable domain, with the rest looked up from reference TRBV7-2 and TRBJ2-3, is GAGVSQSPSNKVTEKGKDVELRCDPISGHTALYWYRQSLGQGLEFLIYFQGNSAPDKSGLPSDRFSAERTGGSVSTLTIQRTQQEDSAVYLCASSFQGLAATDTQYFGPGTRLTVL.

The chain links TRBV6-1 to TRBJ1-1; D uncertain. Germline loops: CDR1 MNHNS, CDR2 SASEGT. The V end lost 6 bases, the J end lost 1 base, and 12 bases lay between the germline ends. This CDR3 is 14 amino acids long. This CDR3 reads CASRLTLPNTEAFF. In DNA, the CDR3 is TGTGCCAGCAGACTCACTTTACCGAACACTGAAGCTTTCTTT.

On this clone itself: Distinct nucleotide sequences in the sample also encode this CDR3. V and J are TRBV7-3 and TRBJ2-5; D perhaps matches TRBD1 (6 bases). The V end lost 5 bases, the J end lost 2 bases, and 12 bases lay between the germline ends. This CDR3 is 14 amino acids long. CDR1 and CDR2 from the germline V gene are SGHTA and FQGTGA. The CDR3 loop reads CASSPTGLQETQYF. The CDR3 nucleotides are TGTGCCAGCAGCCCAACAGGGTTACAAGAGACCCAGTACTTC.

In its sample, this clone was seen once. The CDR3 DNA reads TGTGCCACCAGCAGGTCACGAGCGGACCTCCAAGAGACCCAGTACTTC. Protein product: CATSRSRADLQETQYF. This chain joins TRBV15 and TRBJ2-5; TRBD2 might be the D (5 bases). The CDR3 has 16 residues. Germline lookup yields CDR1 LNHNV and CDR2 YYDKDF (reference sequence). The germline V and J ends were trimmed by 3 bases and 1 base, with 15 bases remaining between them.

V is TRBV2 and J is TRBJ2-5; D gene unclear. The CDR3 is 13 residues long. Germline assignment: CDR1 SNHLY and CDR2 FYNNEI. V lost 4 bases and J 4 bases, leaving 10 bases between the germline ends. The CDR3 nucleotides are TGTGCCAGCAGTGGCGACGGCGGAGAGACCCAGTACTTC. Translating it yields CASSGDGGETQYF.

The rearrangement links TRBV9 to TRBJ2-2, with D maybe TRBD2 (6 bases). V was cut by 3 bases and J by 6 bases, with 18 bases left in between. CDR1 is SGDLS and CDR2 is YYNGEE in the germline V gene. CDR3 length equals 16 residues. CDR3 DNA sequence: TGTGCCAGCAGCGCGTTTGGAGGGGATCTCGCCGGGGAGCTGTTTTTT. Its translation: CASSAFGGDLAGELFF. The entire variable domain, with the rest obtained from reference TRBV9 and TRBJ2-2, is as follows: DSGVTQTPKHLITATGQRVTLRCSPRSGDLSVYWYQQSLDQGLQFLIQYYNGEERAKGNILERFSAQQFPDLHSELNLSSLELGDSALYFCASSAFGGDLAGELFFGEGSRLTVL.

The chain employs TRBV6-1 and TRBJ2-7; 7 bases fit TRBD1. V was clipped by 1 base and J by 3 bases; unmatched bases: 6. The germline CDR1 and CDR2 sequences are MNHNS and SASEGT. The CDR3 is 15 residues long. The CDR3 sequence: CASSEETGAYYEQYF. CDR3 bases: TGTGCCAGCAGTGAAGAAACAGGGGCCTACTACGAGCAGTACTTC.

For the CDR3, the DNA is TGTGCCAGCCAGGGCGGGAACACCGGGGAGCTGTTTTTT. It yields the protein CASQGGNTGELFF. V and J are TRBV28 and TRBJ2-2; D may be TRBD1 (5 bases). From germline, CDR1 is MDHEN and CDR2 SYDVKM. The CDR3 runs 13 residues. The V gene lost 8 bases and the J gene lost 1 base, with 8 bases spanning the gap.

The chain has TRBV5-1 and TRBJ1-4; perhaps TRBD1 as D (5 bases). With 2 bases removed from V and 7 bases from J, the gap between germline ends came to 12 bases. Germline V gene data show CDR1 as SGHRS and CDR2 as YFSETQ. The CDR3 consists of 14 residues. DNA for the CDR3: TGCGCCAGCAGCTTTGGCAGGGAAGGTGAAAAACTGTTTTTT. Its protein product is CASSFGREGEKLFF.

Concerning this clone: Other DNA sequences from this sample encode an identical CDR3 as well. The V gene is TRBV5-6, the J gene TRBJ2-2; TRBD2 is a possible D gene (6 bases). This CDR3 comprises 15 residues. The V gene's germline CDR1 is SGHDT and CDR2 YYEEEE. Trimming pared 0 bases from V and 6 bases from J, leaving 12 bases between. The CDR3 protein is CASSLGLTSSGELFF. The CDR3 DNA reads as TGTGCCAGCAGCTTGGGTTTGACTAGTTCCGGGGAGCTGTTTTTT.

This clone has just one count. J is TRBJ2-1 and V is TRBV4-3; D unclear. Germline loops: CDR1 LGHNA, CDR2 YSLEER. This CDR3 is 14 amino acids long. Trimming took 4 bases from V and 8 from J, leaving 15 bases between them. CDR3 residues: CASSPYTWQDEQFF. CDR3 sequence (DNA): TGCGCCAGCAGCCCTTACACGTGGCAGGATGAGCAGTTCTTC.